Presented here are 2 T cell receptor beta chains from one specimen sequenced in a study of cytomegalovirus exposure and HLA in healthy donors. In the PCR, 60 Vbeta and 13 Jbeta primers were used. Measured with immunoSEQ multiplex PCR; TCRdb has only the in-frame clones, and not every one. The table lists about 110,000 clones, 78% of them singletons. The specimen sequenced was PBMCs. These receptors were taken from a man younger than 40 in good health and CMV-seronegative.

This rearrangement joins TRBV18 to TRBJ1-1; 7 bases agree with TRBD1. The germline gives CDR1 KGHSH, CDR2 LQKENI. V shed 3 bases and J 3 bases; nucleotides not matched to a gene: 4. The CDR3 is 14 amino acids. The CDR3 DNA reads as TGTGCCAGCTCACCGACTCAGGGGGACACTGAAGCTTTCTTT. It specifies CASSPTQGDTEAFF.

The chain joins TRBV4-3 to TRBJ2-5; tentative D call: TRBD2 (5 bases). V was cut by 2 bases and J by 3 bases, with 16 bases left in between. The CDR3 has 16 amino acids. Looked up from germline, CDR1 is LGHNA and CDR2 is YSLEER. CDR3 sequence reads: CASSQLLDRKKETQYF. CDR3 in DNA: TGCGCCAGCAGCCAACTACTAGACCGAAAAAAAGAGACCCAGTACTTC.